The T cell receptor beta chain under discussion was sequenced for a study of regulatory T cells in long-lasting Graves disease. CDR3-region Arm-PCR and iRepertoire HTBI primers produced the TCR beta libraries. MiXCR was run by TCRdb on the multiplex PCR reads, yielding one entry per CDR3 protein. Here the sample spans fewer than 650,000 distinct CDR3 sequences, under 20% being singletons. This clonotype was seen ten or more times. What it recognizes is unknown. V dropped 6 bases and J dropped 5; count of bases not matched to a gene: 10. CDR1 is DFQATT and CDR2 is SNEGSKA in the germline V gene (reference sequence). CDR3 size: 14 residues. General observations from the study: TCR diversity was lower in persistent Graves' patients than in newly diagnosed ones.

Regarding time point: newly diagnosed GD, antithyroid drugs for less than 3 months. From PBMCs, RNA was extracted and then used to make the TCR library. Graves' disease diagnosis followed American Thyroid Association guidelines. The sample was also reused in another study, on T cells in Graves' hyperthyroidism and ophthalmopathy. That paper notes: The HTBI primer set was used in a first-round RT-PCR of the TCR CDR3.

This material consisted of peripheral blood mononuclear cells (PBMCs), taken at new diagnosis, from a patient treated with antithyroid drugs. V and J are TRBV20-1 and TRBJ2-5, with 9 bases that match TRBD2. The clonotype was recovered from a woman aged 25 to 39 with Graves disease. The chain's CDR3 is CSARDEREAETQYF. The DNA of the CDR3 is TGCAGTGCCCGAGACGAGCGGGAGGCGGAGACCCAGTACTTC.